In this sample, the clone carrying this T cell receptor beta chain turned up many times. Antigen unknown. CDR1 DFQATT and CDR2 SNEGSKA come from the germline V gene (reference sequence). V lost 3 bases, J lost 8 bases, and 5 bases stayed unmatched. This CDR3 spans 14 amino acids. This sample is drawn from a study of response to subunit inactivated influenza vaccine. Via MiXCR, TCRdb re-called the RT-PCR reads, giving one row per CDR3 protein. The repertoire holds about 530,000 distinct CDR3 sequences, with 10% to 15% as singletons. Study-wide results and limits: Seasonal influenza vaccination, on each occasion, was suggested by the authors to recruit few new T cells.

This chain connects TRBV20-1 to TRBJ1-6, with TRBD1 matching over 9 bases. This receptor was identified in a middle-aged man who received an inactivated influenza vaccine. The sequences come from PBMCs from blood, collected 40 to 50 days after vaccination. The CDR3 nucleotides read TGCAGTGCTAGTAGAGGGACAGGGTATTCACCCCTCCACTTT. As protein: CSASRGTGYSPLHF.